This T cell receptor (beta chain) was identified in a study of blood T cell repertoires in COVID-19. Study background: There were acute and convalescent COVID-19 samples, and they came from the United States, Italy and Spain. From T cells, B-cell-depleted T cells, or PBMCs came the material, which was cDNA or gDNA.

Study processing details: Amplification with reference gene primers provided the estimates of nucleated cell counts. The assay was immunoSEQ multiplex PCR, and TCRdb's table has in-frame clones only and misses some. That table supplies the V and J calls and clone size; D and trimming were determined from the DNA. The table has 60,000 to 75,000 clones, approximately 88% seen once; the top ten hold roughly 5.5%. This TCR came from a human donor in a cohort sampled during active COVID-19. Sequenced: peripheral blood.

The CDR3 sequence: CASSSGDRGYTDTQYF. The CDR3 DNA is TGTGCCAGCAGCTCGGGAGACAGGGGGTACACAGATACGCAGTATTTT. The V and J genes are TRBV7-3 and TRBJ2-3; 9 bases line up with TRBD1. From germline, CDR1 is SGHTA and CDR2 FQGTGA. The CDR3 totals 16 residues. V gave up 4 bases and J gave up 2 bases; unmatched junction bases: 7.